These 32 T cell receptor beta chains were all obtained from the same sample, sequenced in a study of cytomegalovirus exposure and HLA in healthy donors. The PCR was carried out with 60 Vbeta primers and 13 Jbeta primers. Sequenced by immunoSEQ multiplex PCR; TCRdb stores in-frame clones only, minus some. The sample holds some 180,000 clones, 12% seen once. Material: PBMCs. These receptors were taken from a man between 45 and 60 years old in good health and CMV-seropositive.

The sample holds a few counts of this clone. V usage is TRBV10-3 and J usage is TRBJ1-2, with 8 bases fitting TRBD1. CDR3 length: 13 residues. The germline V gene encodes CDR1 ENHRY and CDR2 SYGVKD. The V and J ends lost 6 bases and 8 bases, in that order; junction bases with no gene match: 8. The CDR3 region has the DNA TGTGCCATCAGCCCCCAGGGGGCGGAGGGCTACACCTTC. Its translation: CAISPQGAEGYTF.

The CDR3 DNA follows: TGTGCCAGCAGTTTGCAGGGAGCGGGGGGGCCTTTGACGCAGTATTTT. Amino acids: CASSLQGAGGPLTQYF. The rearrangement links TRBV6-6 to TRBJ2-3; 10 bases line up with TRBD2. V shed 4 bases and J 9 bases; nucleotides not matched to a gene: 13. The CDR3 is made up of 16 amino acids. The germline gives CDR1 MNHNY, CDR2 SVGAGI (reference sequence).

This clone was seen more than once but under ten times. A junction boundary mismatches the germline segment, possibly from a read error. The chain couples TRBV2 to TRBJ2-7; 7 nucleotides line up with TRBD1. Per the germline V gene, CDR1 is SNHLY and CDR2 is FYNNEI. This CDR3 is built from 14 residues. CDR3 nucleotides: TGTGCCAGCAGCGAAGGCAGACAGGGTTACGAGCAGTACTTC. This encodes CASSEGRQGYEQYF. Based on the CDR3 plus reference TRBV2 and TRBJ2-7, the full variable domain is EPEVTQTPSHQVTQMGQEVILRCVPISNHLYFYWYRQILGQKVEFLVSFYNNEISEKSEIFDDQFSVERPDGSNFTLKIRSTKLEDSAMYFCASSEGRQGYEQYFGPGTRLTVT.

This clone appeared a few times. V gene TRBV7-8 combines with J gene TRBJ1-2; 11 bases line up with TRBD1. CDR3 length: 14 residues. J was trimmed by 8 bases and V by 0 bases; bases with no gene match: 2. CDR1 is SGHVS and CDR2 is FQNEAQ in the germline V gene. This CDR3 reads CASSLAGQGGGYTF. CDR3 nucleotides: TGTGCCAGCAGCTTAGCGGGACAGGGGGGCGGCTACACCTTC.

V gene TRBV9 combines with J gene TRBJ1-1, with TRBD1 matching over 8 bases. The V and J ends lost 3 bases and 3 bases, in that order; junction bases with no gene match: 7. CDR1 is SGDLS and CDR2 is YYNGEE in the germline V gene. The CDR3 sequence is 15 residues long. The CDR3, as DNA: TGTGCCAGCAGCGGCCAAGACAGGGGTCACACTGAAGCTTTCTTT. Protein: CASSGQDRGHTEAFF.

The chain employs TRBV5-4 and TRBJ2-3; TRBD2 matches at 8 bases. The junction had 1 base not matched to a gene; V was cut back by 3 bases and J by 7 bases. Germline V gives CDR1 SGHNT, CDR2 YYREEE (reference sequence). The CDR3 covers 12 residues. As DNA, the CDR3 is TGTGCCAGCAGCTCGGGGGGGTATACGCAGTATTTT. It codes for CASSSGGYTQYF.

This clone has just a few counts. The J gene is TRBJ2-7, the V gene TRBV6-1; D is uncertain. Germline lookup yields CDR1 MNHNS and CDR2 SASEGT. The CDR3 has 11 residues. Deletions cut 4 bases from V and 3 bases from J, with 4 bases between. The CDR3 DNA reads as TGTGCCAGCAGTGGCGGCTACGAGCAGTACTTC. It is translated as CASSGGYEQYF.

CDR3 sequence (DNA): TGTGCCACCCAAGCTGGGCAATACTCTGGAAACACCATATATTTT. The encoded protein is CATQAGQYSGNTIYF. The J gene is TRBJ1-3, the V gene TRBV15; D gene uncertain. The CDR3 has 15 amino acids. CDR1 LNHNV and CDR2 YYDKDF come from the germline V gene (reference sequence). Deletions cut 8 bases from V and 0 bases from J, with 14 bases between. The variable domain in full, completed from reference TRBV15 and TRBJ1-3, reads DAMVIQNPRYQVTQFGKPVTLSCSQTLNHNVMYWYQQKSSQAPKLLFHYYDKDFNNEADTPDNFQSRRPNTSFCFLDIRSPGLGDTAMYLCATQAGQYSGNTIYFGEGSWLTVV.

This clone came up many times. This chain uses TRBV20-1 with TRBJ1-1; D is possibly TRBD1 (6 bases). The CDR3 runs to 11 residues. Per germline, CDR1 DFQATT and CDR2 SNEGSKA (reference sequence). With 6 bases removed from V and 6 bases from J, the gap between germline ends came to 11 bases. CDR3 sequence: CSAPRTAEAFF. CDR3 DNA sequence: TGCAGTGCCCCAAGGACAGCTGAAGCTTTCTTT.

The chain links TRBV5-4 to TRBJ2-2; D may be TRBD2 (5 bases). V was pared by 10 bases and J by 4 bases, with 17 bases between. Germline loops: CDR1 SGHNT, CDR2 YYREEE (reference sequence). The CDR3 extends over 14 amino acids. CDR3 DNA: TGTGCCTCCCGGGCCCCCGAGGGCACCGGGGAGCTGTTTTTT. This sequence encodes CASRAPEGTGELFF.

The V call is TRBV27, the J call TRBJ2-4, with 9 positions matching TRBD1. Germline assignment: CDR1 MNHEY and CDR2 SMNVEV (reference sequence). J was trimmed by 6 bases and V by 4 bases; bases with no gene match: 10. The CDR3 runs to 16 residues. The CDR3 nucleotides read TGTGCCAGCAGTTCCCATCGCCTGGACAGGGGAAACATTCAGTACTTC. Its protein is CASSSHRLDRGNIQYF.

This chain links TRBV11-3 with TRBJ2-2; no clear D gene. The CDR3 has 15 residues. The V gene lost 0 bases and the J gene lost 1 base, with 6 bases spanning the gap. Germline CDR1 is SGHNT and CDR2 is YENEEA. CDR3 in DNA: TGTGCCAGCAGCTTAGATCGAGAGAACACCGGGGAGCTGTTTTTT. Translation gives CASSLDRENTGELFF.

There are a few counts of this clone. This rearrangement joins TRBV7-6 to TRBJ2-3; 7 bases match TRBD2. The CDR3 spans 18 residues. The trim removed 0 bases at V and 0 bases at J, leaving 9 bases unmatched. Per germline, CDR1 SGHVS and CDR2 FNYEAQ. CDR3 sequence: CASSLALTAGVSTDTQYF. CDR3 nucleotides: TGTGCCAGCAGCTTAGCGCTGACGGCGGGGGTTAGCACAGATACGCAGTATTTT.

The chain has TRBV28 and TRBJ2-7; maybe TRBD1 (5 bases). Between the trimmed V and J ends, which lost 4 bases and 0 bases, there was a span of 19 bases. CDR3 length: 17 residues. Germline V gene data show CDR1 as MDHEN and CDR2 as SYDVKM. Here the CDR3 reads CASSSPPNRLSSYEQYV. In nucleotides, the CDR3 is TGTGCCAGCAGTTCTCCCCCAAACAGGTTGAGCTCCTACGAGCAGTACGTC.

This CDR3 reads CASSPWTGIRSGANVLTF. CDR3 nucleotide sequence: TGTGCCAGCAGCCCATGGACAGGAATCCGCTCTGGGGCCAACGTCCTGACTTTC. The chain recombines TRBV7-9 with TRBJ2-6; 7 nucleotides match TRBD1. Per the germline V gene, CDR1 is SEHNR and CDR2 is FQNEAQ (reference sequence). The CDR3 sequence is 18 residues long. V dropped 5 bases and J dropped 0; count of bases not matched to a gene: 10.

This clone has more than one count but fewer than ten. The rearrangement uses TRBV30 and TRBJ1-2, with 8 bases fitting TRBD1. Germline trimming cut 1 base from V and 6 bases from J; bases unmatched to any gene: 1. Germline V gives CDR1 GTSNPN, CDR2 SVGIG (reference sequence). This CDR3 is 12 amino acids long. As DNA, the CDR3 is TGTGCCTGGAGTGACAGGGGGGATGGCTACACCTTC. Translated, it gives CAWSDRGDGYTF.

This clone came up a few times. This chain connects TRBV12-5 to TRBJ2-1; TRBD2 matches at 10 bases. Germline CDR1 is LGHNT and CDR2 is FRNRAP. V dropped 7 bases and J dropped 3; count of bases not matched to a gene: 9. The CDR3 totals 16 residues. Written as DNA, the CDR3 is TGTGCTAGTGCCCATCGGACTAGCGGACTCTACAATGAGCAGTTCTTC. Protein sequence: CASAHRTSGLYNEQFF.

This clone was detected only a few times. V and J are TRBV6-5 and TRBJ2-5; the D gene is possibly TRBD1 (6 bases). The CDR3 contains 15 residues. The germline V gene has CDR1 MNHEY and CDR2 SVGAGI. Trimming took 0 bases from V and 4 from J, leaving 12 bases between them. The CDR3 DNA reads TGTGCCAGCAGTTACTCGAGCACAGGGACAGAGACCCAGTACTTC. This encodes CASSYSSTGTETQYF.

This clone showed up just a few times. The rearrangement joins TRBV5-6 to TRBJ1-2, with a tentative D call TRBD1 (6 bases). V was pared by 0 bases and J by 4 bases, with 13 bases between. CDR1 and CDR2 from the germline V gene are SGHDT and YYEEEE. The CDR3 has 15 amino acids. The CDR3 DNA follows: TGTGCCAGCAGCTTGGAATCGACAGGAGTCTATGGCTACACCTTC. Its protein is CASSLESTGVYGYTF.

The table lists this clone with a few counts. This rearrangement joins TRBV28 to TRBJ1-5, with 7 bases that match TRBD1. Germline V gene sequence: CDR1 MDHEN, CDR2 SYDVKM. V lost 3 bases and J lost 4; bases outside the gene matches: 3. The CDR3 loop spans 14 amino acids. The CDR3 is CASSFDRVNQPQHF. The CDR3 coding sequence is TGTGCCAGCAGTTTCGACAGGGTGAATCAGCCCCAGCATTTT. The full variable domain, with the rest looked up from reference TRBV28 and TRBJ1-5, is DVKVTQSSRYLVKRTGEKVFLECVQDMDHENMFWYRQDPGLGLRLIYFSYDVKMKEKGDIPEGYSVSREKKERFSLILESASTNQTSMYLCASSFDRVNQPQHFGDGTRLSIL.

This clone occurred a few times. The CDR3, as DNA: TGCGCCAGCAGCCCGGGACAGGGAAGTCAGCCCCAGCATTTT. Translating it yields CASSPGQGSQPQHF. This rearrangement joins TRBV5-1 to TRBJ1-5; 9 bases are shared with TRBD1. J gave up 6 bases and V 4 bases, and 5 bases lay outside the gene matches. CDR1 and CDR2 (germline): SGHRS, YFSETQ. The CDR3 is 14 amino acids.

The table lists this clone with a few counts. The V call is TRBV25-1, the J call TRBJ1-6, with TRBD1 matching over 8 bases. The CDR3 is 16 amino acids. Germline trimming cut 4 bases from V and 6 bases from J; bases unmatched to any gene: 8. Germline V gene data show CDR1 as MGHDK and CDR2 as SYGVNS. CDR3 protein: CASSGPSDRGNSPLHF. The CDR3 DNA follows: TGTGCCAGCAGTGGCCCCTCAGACAGGGGTAATTCACCCCTCCACTTT.

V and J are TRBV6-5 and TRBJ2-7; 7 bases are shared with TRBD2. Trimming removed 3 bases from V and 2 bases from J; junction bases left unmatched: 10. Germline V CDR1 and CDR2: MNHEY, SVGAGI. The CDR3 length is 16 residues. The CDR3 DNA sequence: TGTGCCAGCAGTTATGTTTCGAGCAGCGGGACCTACGAGCAGTACTTC. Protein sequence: CASSYVSSSGTYEQYF.

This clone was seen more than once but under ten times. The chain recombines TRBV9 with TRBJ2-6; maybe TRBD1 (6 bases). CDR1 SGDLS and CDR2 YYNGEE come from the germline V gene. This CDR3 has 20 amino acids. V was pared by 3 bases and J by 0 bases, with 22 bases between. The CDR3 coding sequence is TGTGCCAGCAGCGAGAGAGGGGGAAGGGGTGAGAGCTCTGGGGCCAACGTCCTGACTTTC. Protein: CASSERGGRGESSGANVLTF.

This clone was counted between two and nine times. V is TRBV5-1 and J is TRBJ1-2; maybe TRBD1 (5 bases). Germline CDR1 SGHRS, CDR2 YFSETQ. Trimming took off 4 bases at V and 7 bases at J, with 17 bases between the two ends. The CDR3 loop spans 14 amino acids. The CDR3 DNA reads TGCGCCAGCAGCCCAATGCCGGCGGGGGTTGGCTACACCTTC. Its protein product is CASSPMPAGVGYTF.

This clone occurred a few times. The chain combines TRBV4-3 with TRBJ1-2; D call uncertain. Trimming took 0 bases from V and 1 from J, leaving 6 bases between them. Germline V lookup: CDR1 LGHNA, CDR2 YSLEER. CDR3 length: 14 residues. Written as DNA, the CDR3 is TGCGCCAGCAGCCAAGACAGATTTAACTATGGCTACACCTTC. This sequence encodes CASSQDRFNYGYTF.

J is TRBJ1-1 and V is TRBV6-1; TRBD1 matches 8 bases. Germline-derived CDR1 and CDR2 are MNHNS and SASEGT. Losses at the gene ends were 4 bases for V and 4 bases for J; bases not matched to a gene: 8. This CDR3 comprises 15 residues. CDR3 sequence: CASSAFGQGGTEAFF. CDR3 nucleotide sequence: TGTGCCAGCAGTGCCTTCGGACAGGGTGGCACTGAAGCTTTCTTT.

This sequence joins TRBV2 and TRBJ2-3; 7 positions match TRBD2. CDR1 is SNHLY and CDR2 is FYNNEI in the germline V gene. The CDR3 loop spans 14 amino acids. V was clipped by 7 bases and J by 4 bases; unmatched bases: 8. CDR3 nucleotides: TGTGCCAGCACCTCTAGCGGCGGGGCAGATACGCAGTATTTT. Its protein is CASTSSGGADTQYF.

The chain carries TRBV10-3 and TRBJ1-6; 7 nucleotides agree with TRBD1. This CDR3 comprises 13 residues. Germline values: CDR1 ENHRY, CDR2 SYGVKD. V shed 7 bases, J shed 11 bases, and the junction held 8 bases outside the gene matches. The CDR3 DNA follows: TGTGCCATCACGGCCGGGGACAGAGCACCCCTCCACTTT. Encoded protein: CAITAGDRAPLHF.

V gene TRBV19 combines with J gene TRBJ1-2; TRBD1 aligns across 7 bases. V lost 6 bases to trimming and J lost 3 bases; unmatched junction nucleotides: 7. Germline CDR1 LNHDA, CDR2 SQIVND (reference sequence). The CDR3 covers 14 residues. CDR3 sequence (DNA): TGTGCCAGTAGCCGAACCGGGACAGACTATGGCTACACCTTC. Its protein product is CASSRTGTDYGYTF. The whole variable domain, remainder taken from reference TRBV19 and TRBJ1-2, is DGGITQSPKYLFRKEGQNVTLSCEQNLNHDAMYWYRQDPGQGLRLIYYSQIVNDFQKGDIAEGYSVSREKKESFPLTVTSAQKNPTAFYLCASSRTGTDYGYTFGSGTRLTVV.

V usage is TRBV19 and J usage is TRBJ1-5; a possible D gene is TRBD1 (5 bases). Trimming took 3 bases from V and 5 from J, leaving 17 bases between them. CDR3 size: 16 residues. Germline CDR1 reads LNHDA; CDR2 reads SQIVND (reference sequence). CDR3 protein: CASSMQGRGPDQPQHF. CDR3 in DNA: TGTGCCAGTAGTATGCAAGGGAGGGGTCCCGATCAGCCCCAGCATTTT. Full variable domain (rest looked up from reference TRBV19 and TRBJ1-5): DGGITQSPKYLFRKEGQNVTLSCEQNLNHDAMYWYRQDPGQGLRLIYYSQIVNDFQKGDIAEGYSVSREKKESFPLTVTSAQKNPTAFYLCASSMQGRGPDQPQHFGDGTRLSIL.

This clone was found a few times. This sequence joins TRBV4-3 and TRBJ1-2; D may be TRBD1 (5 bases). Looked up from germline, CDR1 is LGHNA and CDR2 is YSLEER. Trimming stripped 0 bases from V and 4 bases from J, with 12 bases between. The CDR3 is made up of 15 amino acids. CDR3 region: CASSQDHLRGYGYTF. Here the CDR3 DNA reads TGCGCCAGCAGCCAAGATCACCTTAGGGGCTATGGCTACACCTTC.